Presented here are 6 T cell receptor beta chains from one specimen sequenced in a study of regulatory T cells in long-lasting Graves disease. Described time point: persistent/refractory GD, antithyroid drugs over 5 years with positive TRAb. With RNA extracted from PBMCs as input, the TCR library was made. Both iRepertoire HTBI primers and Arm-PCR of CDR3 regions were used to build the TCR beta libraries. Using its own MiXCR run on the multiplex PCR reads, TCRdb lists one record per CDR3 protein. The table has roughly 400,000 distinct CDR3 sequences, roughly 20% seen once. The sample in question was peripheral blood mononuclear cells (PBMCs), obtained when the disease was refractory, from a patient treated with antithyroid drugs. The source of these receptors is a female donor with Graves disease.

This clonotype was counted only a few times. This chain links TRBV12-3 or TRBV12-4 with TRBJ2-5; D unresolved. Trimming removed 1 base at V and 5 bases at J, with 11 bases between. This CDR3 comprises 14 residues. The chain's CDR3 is CASSLEVLRETQYF. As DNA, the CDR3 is TGTGCCAGCAGTTTAGAGGTCTTGCGGGAGACCCAGTACTTC.

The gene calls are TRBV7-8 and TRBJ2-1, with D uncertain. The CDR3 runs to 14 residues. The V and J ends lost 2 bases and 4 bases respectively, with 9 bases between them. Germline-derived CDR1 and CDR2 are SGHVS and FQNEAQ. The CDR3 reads CASSLTTAYNEQFF. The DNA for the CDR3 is TGTGCCAGCAGCTTAACTACAGCGTACAATGAGCAGTTCTTC.

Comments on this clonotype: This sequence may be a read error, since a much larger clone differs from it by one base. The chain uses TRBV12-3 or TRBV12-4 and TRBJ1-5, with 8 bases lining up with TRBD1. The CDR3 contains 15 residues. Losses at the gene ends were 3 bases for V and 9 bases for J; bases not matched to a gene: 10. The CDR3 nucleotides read TGTGCCAGCAGTTTTAGGGACAGGATGGATCGGCCCCAGCATTTT. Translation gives CASSFRDRMDRPQHF.

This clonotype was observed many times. DNA for the CDR3: TGTGCCAGCAGTTACTCGACCTCGGGCGCGAGCTCACCCCTCCACTTT. Its protein is CASSYSTSGASSPLHF. The chain has TRBV6-6 and TRBJ1-6; D call uncertain. V lost 0 bases to trimming and J lost 10 bases, with 16 bases between them. This CDR3 spans 16 amino acids. CDR1 and CDR2 from the germline V gene are MNHNY and SVGAGI (reference sequence).

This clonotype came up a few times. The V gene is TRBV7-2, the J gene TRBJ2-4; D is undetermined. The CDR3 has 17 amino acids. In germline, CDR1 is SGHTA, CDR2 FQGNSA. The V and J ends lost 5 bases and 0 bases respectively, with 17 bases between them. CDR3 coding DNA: TGTGCCAGCAGCCCAAGGGTCGGACCGCTAGCCAAAAACATTCAGTACTTC. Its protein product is CASSPRVGPLAKNIQYF.

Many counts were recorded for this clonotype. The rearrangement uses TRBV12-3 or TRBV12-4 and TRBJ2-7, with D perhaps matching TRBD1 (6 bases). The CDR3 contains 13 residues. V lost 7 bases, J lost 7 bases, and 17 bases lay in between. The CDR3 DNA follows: TGTGCCAGCAAGCAACAGGGCAGGCCAGAGCAGTACTTC. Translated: CASKQQGRPEQYF.